This record concerns one T cell receptor (beta chain) sequence. Its antigen is not identified. TCRdb keeps only in-frame clones here, not all; method: immunoSEQ multiplex PCR. The sample includes approximately 22,000 clones, under 80% of them seen just once. This specimen comes from a study of cytotoxic CD8 clonotypes in ibrutinib-treated CLL. Study-wide context: Response samples were taken after a median around 11 months of treatment, range 6 to 36. The samples contained 250,000 to 300,000 productive templates on average. They also contained an average of roughly 99,000 productive rearrangements.

With 0 bases removed from V and 6 bases from J, the gap between germline ends came to 15 bases. The germline V gene encodes CDR1 MNHEY and CDR2 SVGAGI. The CDR3 totals 15 residues. General study points: With treatment, public clonotypes, which were uncommon, either contracted or remained stable. Sustained-remission and progressing patients were not sampled at matched times.

Sequenced here: PBMCs, sampled before ibrutinib treatment. The chain uses TRBV6-5 and TRBJ2-7, with D possibly TRBD2 on 7 matching bases. The sequence was obtained from a human donor with chronic lymphocytic leukemia. The CDR3 sequence is CASSYSAGAPLEQYF. The CDR3 nucleotides are TGTGCCAGCAGTTACTCGGCGGGGGCCCCCCTCGAGCAGTACTTC.